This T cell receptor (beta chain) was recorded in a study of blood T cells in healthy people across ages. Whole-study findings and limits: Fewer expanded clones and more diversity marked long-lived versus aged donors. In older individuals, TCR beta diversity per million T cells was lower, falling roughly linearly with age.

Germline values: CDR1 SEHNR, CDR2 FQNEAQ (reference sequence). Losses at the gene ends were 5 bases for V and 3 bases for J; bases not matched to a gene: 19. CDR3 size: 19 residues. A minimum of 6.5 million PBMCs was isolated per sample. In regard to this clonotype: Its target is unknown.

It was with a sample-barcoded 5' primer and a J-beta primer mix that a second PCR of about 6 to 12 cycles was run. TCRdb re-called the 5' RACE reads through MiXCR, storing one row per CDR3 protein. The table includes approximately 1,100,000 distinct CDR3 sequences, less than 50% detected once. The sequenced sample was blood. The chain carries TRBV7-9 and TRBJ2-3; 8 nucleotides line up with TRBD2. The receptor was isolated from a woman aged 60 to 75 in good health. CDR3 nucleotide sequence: TGTGCCAGCAGCGCAATCCCGGGACTAGTGACACTCTCAACAGATACGCAGTATTTT. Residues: CASSAIPGLVTLSTDTQYF.